Here is one T cell receptor beta chain with its context. It lacks a known antigen. Base-call qualities are not available, and no considerably larger clone is one nucleotide away. CDR1 and CDR2 are drawn from the germline V gene: LGHNA, YNFKEQ. V lost 0 bases and J lost 1 base; the stretch between them is 6 bases long. The CDR3 sequence holds 14 residues, the cysteine and phenylalanine included. The read is trimmed to its CDR3 DNA, 42 bases read in frame from base 1. The data were taken from a study of T cell responses to AZD1222 COVID-19 vaccine (dated by TCRdb to the early 2020s). Broadly, across the study: A total of more than 230 trial participants underwent TCR sequencing, of whom about 210 received two doses of AZD1222 and some 25 received two doses of the MenACWY control vaccine. Trial participants were enrolled into age subgroups of 18-55, 56-69 and 70-plus years, which contained approximately 150, 30 and 60 TCR-sequenced participants, respectively.

In the paper's terms, the time point label means: about 28 days (+/-7) after the second vaccine dose. Because spike-specific TCR depth and breadth did not differ between the two schedules, AZD1222 recipients who got a second dose at roughly 4 weeks were pooled with those who got a second dose at roughly 12 weeks. Vaccinee samples came from UK trials COV001 and COV002, including a single-blind randomized controlled phase 2/3 trial of AZD1222 (ChAdOx1 nCoV-19) in healthy adults. Trial participant PBMC samples were collected at day 0 and day 28 after the second dose for TCRbeta chain sequencing. The CDR3 regions of human TCRbeta chains were subjected to immunosequencing. In the source study's methods: Repertoire TCRs were checked for matches against a reference library of SARS-CoV-2-specific TCRs that had been generated using the MIRA antigen-specificity platform. Breadth was defined as the fraction of unique TCRs that were SARS-CoV-2-associated, and depth was defined as the fraction of total T cells that were SARS-CoV-2-associated. Each spike-specific TCR was assigned to its reactive spike region and to a CD4 or CD8 class using the MIRA data. Log10-transformed breadth and depth values were compared by one-way ANOVA with Sidak's multiple comparisons tests. Drawn from immuneACCESS, this table holds only the in-frame rearrangements with V and J called that TCRdb kept. Clones are partly lost; checked studies trace under half to an unresolved V gene and leave the rest unexplained. The D gene and trimming were derived from the DNA, and the V and J assignments and clone size from that table. The sample table records more than 150,000 clones; more than 85% of these occur just once. In total, the top ten clones hold 1.5% of the sample.

Paper-wide results and their limitations: Conclusions about previously exposed vaccinees are limited, since just six AZD1222 recipients were seropositive for SARS-CoV-2 at baseline. Participants were mostly white British and included more females than males, and it was suggested by the authors that clonal diversity may have been underestimated. Because no samples from the day 14 peak response were available, repertoires could be characterized only after the peak T cell response. In the small 56-69-year group, the increase in depth fell short of significance, most likely because of low power. CD4 TCRs associated with the vaccine covered the entire spike protein, and the dominant responses were in regions 160-218 and 743-854. Spike-specific TCR breadth and depth rose significantly after two AZD1222 doses compared with day 0 and with MenACWY recipients. Epitopes outside the regions mutated in the B.1.351 and B.1.1.7 variants were reportedly recognized by nearly half of the unique spike-specific TCRs.

The sequencing here drew on peripheral blood, taken 28 days after the second AZD1222 dose. The chain joins TRBV4-2 to TRBJ1-1; no D segment can be confidently identified. This receptor was identified in an adult who received the AZD1222 COVID-19 vaccine. This receptor carries the CDR3 CASSQDIPNTEAFF. The DNA is as follows: TGTGCCAGCAGCCAAGATATACCGAACACTGAAGCTTTCTTT.